This T cell receptor beta chain was identified during a study of blood T cell repertoires in COVID-19. Whole-study context: From T cells, B-cell-depleted T cells, or PBMCs came the material, which was cDNA or gDNA.

TCRdb's copy holds only in-frame clones and misses some; the assay was immunoSEQ multiplex PCR. This sample carries 250,000 or so clones, about 84% of them seen once, and the ten largest clones take 1.8%. CDR1 and CDR2 (germline): LGHNA, YSLEER. Losses at the gene ends were 4 bases for V and 6 bases for J; bases not matched to a gene: 4. This CDR3 is built from 14 residues. This sequence was found in a man in his 60s who had recovered from COVID-19. Sequenced: PBMCs or T cells enriched from blood (not recorded which). This chain joins TRBV4-3 and TRBJ2-1; 9 nucleotides line up with TRBD1. The CDR3 DNA reads TGCGCCAGCAGCCGGGGACAGGGAGGCAATGAGCAGTTCTTC. Amino acid sequence: CASSRGQGGNEQFF.